This TCR beta chain was captured in a study of OX40 agonist ivuxolimab in advanced cancers. TCRdb's copy holds only in-frame clones and misses some; the assay was immunoSEQ multiplex PCR. The sample holds under 25,000 clones; about 86% are singletons and the top ten take about 15%. The CDR3 is made up of 14 amino acids. Germline CDR1 is SGHTA and CDR2 is FQGNSA. With 6 bases clipped from V and 10 bases from J, the junction kept 11 bases outside the gene matches. The chain links TRBV7-2 to TRBJ2-4; 8 positions agree with TRBD2. The clonotype originates from an adult with an advanced solid tumor such as melanoma, head and neck, liver or kidney cancer. Sequencing was performed on CD4+ or CD8+ T cells sorted from blood, taken in a trial of the OX40 agonist ivuxolimab. The CDR3 spells CASSPERGTGIQYF. CDR3 nucleotides: TGTGCCAGCAGTCCGGAGCGGGGGACTGGGATTCAGTACTTC. Combining the CDR3 with reference TRBV7-2 and TRBJ2-4 gives the whole variable domain GAGVSQSPSNKVTEKGKDVELRCDPISGHTALYWYRQSLGQGLEFLIYFQGNSAPDKSGLPSDRFSAERTGGSVSTLTIQRTQQEDSAVYLCASSPERGTGIQYFGAGTRLSVL.